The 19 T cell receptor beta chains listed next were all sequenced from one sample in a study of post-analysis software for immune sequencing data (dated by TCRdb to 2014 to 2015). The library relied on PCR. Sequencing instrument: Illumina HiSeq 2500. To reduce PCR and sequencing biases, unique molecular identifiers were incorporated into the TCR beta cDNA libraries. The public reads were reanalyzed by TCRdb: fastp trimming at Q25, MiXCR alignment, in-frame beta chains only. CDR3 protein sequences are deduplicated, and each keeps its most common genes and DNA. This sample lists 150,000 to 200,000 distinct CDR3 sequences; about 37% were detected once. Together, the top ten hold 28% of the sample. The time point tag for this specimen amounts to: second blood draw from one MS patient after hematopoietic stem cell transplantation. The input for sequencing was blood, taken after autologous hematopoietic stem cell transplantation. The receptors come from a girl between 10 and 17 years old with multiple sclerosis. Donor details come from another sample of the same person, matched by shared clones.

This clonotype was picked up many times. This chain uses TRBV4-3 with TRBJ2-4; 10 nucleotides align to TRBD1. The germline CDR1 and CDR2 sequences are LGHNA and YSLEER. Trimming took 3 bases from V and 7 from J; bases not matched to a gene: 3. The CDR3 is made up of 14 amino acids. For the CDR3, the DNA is TGCGCCAGCAGCCAGGGACAGGGGTCGAACATTCAGTACTTC. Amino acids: CASSQGQGSNIQYF.

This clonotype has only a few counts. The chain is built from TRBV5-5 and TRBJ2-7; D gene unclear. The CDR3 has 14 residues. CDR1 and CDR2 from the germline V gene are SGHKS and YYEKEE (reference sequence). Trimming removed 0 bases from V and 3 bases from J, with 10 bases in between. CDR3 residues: CASSLEGPLYEQYF. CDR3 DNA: TGTGCCAGCAGCTTGGAAGGGCCCCTCTACGAGCAGTACTTC.

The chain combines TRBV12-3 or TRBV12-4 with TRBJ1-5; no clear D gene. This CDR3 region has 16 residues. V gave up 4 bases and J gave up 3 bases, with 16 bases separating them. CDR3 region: CASSSRMGGDNQPQHF. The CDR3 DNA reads TGTGCCAGCAGTTCCCGGATGGGCGGAGACAATCAGCCCCAGCATTTT.

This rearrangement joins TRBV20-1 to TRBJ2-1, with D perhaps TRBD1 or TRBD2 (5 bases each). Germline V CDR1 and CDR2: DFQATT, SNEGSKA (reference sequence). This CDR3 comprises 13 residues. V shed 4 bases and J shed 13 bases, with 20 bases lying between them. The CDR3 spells CSAILGVRETQFF. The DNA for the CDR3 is TGCAGTGCTATCCTGGGGGTACGAGAGACCCAGTTCTTC.

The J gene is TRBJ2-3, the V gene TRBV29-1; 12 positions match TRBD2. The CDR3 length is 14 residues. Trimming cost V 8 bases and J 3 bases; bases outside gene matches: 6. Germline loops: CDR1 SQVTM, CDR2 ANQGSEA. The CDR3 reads CSFLAGGPTDTQYF. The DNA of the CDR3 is TGCAGCTTTCTAGCGGGAGGGCCAACAGATACGCAGTATTTT.

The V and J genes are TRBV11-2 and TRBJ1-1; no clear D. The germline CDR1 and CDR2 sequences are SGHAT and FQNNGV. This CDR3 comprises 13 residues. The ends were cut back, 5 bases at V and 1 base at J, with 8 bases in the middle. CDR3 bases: TGTGCCAGCAGCCTCAGTCCGAACACTGAAGCTTTCTTT. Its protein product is CASSLSPNTEAFF.

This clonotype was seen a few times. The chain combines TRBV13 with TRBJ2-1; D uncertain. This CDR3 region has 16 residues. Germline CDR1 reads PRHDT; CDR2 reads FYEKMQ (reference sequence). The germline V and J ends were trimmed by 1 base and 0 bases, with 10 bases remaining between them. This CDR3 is CASSLDRVSSYNEQFF. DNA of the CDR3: TGTGCCAGCAGCTTAGATAGGGTCAGCTCCTACAATGAGCAGTTCTTC.

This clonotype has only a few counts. The CDR3 nucleotides are TGCAGTGCTCTCGACAGGGGGAATGAGCAGTTCTTC. Its translation is CSALDRGNEQFF. The V gene is TRBV20-1, the J gene TRBJ2-1; 9 bases map to TRBD1. CDR3 size: 12 residues. The germline V gene has CDR1 DFQATT and CDR2 SNEGSKA (reference sequence). Trimming took 5 bases from V and 7 from J; bases not matched to a gene: 3.

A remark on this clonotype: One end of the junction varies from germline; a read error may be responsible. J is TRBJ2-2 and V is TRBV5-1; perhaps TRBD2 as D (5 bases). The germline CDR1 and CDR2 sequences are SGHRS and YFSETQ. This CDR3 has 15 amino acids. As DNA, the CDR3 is TGCGCCAGCAGCTTGGGACTACCGAACACCGGGGAGCGGTTTTTT. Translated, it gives CASSLGLPNTGERFF.

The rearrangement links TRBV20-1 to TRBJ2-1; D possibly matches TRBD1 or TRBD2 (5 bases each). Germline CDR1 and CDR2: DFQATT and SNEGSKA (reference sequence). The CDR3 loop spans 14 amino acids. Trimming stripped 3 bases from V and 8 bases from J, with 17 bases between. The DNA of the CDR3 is TGCAGTGCTAGTATCCCGCCTTGGGACGATGAGCAGTTCTTC. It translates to CSASIPPWDDEQFF.

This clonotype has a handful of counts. CDR3 amino acids: CSVDGRASDTQYF. Here the CDR3 DNA reads TGCAGCGTTGATGGGCGGGCGTCAGATACGCAGTATTTT. The chain joins TRBV29-1 to TRBJ2-3, with TRBD2 as a possible D gene (5 bases). CDR3 length: 13 amino acids. Trimming removed 3 bases at V and 4 bases at J, with 11 bases between. Germline values: CDR1 SQVTM, CDR2 ANQGSEA.

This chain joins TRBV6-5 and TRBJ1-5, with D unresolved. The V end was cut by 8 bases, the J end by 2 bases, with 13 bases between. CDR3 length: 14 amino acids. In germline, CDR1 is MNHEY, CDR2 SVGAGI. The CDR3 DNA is TGTGCCAGCGCCAGAGTCGGTGGCAATCAGCCCCAGCATTTT. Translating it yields CASARVGGNQPQHF.

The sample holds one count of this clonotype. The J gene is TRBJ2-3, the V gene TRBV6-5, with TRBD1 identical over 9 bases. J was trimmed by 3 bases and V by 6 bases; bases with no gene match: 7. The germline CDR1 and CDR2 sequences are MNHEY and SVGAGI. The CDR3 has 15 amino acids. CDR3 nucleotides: TGTGCCAGCAGCTCCGGACAGGGGAGGACAGATACGCAGTATTTT. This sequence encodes CASSSGQGRTDTQYF.

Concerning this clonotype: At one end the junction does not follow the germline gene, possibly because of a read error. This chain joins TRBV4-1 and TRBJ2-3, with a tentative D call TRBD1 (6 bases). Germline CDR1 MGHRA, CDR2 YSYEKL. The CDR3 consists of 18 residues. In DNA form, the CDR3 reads TGCGCCAGCAGCCAAGAAACAGTCGCGGACAGATACACAGATACGCGGTATTTT. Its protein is CASSQETVADRYTDTRYF.

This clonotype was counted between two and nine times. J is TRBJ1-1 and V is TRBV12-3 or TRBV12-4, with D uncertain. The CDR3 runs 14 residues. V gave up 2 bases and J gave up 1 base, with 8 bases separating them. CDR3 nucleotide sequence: TGTGCCAGCAGTTTACTGGGATCGAACACTGAAGCTTTCTTT. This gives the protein CASSLLGSNTEAFF.

The CDR3 loop reads CASSLWDTLNTEAFF. Written as DNA, the CDR3 is TGTGCCAGCAGTTTATGGGACACCTTGAACACTGAAGCTTTCTTT. The rearrangement joins TRBV12-3 or TRBV12-4 to TRBJ1-1; tentatively, D is TRBD1 (6 bases). The CDR3 extends over 15 amino acids. V was shortened by 2 bases and J by 0 bases, with 10 bases between the two germline ends.

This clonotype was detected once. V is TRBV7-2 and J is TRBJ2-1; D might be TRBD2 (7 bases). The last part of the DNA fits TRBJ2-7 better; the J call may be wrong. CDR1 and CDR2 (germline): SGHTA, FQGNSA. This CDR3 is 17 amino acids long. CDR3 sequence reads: CASSPRGGGLSYNEQYF. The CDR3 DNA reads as TGTGCCAGCAGCCCAAGGGGGGGGGGTCTCTCCTACAATGAGCAGTACTTC.

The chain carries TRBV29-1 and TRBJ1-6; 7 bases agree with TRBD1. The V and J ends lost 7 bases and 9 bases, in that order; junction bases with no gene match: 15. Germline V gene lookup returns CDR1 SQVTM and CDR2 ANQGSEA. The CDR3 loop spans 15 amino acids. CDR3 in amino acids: CSDLRGKVLSSPLHF. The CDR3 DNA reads TGCAGCGACCTCAGGGGGAAGGTTTTAAGTTCACCCCTCCACTTT.

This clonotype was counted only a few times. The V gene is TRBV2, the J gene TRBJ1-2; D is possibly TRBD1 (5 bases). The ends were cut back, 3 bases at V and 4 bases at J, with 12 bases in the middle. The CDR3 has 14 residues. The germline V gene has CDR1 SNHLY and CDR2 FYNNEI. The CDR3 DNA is TGTGCCAGCAGTGAGGACATGGCTAGCTATGGCTACACCTTC. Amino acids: CASSEDMASYGYTF.